The entry below gives a single TCR beta chain sequence along with its context. What it binds is unknown. V gave up 3 bases and J gave up 0 bases, with 21 bases separating them. The CDR3 contains 20 residues. Noted treatment: 15 to 20 received Ad26.COV2.S at low or high dose, single or two shots; about 5 received placebo; per-sample allocation not given. It was on day 63 after the first vaccine or placebo injection that samples were taken. The entry originates in a study of Ad26.COV2.S vaccination and SARS-CoV-2 variants. Study details: Administration of Ad26.COV2.S was intramuscular, either once or twice 56 days apart. General study results and limits: Higher spike-specific TCR breadth was found in vaccine recipients than in placebo recipients.

Profiled with immunoSEQ multiplex PCR; TCRdb holds only in-frame clones, not every one. The repertoire holds roughly 350,000 clones, over 75% seen once, with 3.4% in the top ten. V gene TRBV23-1 combines with J gene TRBJ1-6; no clear D. TRBV23-1 is an ORF; its function is uncertain. This material consisted of peripheral blood, taken in a trial of Ad26.COV2.S vaccine versus placebo. The receptor was isolated from a person aged 18-65 years who received the Ad26.COV2.S COVID-19 vaccine or a placebo. The CDR3 region is CASSHTKRTGPSSYNSPLHF. The DNA of the CDR3 is TGCGCCAGCAGTCATACCAAGCGGACCGGACCCAGCTCCTATAATTCACCCCTCCACTTT.